These 31 T cell receptor beta chains originate from one sample sequenced in a study of blood T cell repertoires in COVID-19 (dated by TCRdb to the early 2020s). Libraries were constructed by the immunoSEQ multiplex PCR assay. TCRdb stores this immuneACCESS table with in-frame sequences only. Part of the clones is absent; in the studies checked, under half of the shortfall reflects unresolved V genes, and no reason is known for the rest. The sample table lists some 290,000 clones, around 78% of them with a count of one. The ten top clones hold about 4.9% of the sample. Sequenced: peripheral blood. These receptors were obtained from a man between 60 and 75 years old who had recovered from COVID-19.

The chain links TRBV4-1 to TRBJ2-3; the D gene is possibly TRBD1 (6 bases). CDR1 MGHRA and CDR2 YSYEKL come from the germline V gene. V was pared by 3 bases and J by 5 bases, with 9 bases between. The CDR3 is 13 residues long. CDR3 bases: TGCGCCAGCAGCCAGGCAGGGGTAGATACGCAGTATTTT. Protein sequence: CASSQAGVDTQYF.

CDR3 sequence reads: CASSNLAGVQETQYF. CDR3 bases: TGTGCCAGCAGCAACCTAGCGGGAGTCCAAGAGACCCAGTACTTC. V usage is TRBV7-2 and J usage is TRBJ2-5; 10 bases map to TRBD2. CDR1 SGHTA and CDR2 FQGNSA come from the germline V gene. V lost 5 bases and J lost 1; bases outside the gene matches: 4. The CDR3 has 15 amino acids.

V is TRBV7-8 and J is TRBJ2-1; 13 bases agree with TRBD2. J gave up 6 bases and V 8 bases, and 10 bases lay outside the gene matches. The CDR3 length is 16 residues. Germline V gene sequence: CDR1 SGHVS, CDR2 FQNEAQ. The CDR3 DNA reads TGTGCCAGCGGATATTATACTAGCGGGGGGGTCAATGAGCAGTTCTTC. This gives the protein CASGYYTSGGVNEQFF.

The V gene is TRBV18, the J gene TRBJ1-1; D gene ambiguous. This CDR3 is built from 15 residues. Trimming stripped 0 bases from V and 4 bases from J, with 12 bases between. The germline V gene encodes CDR1 KGHSH and CDR2 LQKENI. The CDR3 is CASSPPSTPGTEAFF. Here the CDR3 DNA reads TGTGCCAGCTCACCACCGTCTACTCCCGGCACTGAAGCTTTCTTT. Complete variable domain (other parts from reference TRBV18 and TRBJ1-1): NAGVMQNPRHLVRRRGQEARLRCSPMKGHSHVYWYRQLPEEGLKFMVYLQKENIIDESGMPKERFSAEFPKEGPSILRIQQVVRGDSAAYFCASSPPSTPGTEAFFGQGTRLTVV.

The rearrangement links TRBV5-6 to TRBJ2-4; TRBD1 matches at 8 bases. The CDR3 contains 15 residues. The J segment lost 4 bases and the V segment lost 3 bases, leaving 6 bases of the junction unmatched. CDR1 is SGHDT and CDR2 is YYEEEE in the germline V gene. CDR3 DNA sequence: TGTGCCAGCAGCTCCTGGACAGGGACAAAAAACATTCAGTACTTC. It translates to CASSSWTGTKNIQYF.

This chain links TRBV30 with TRBJ1-4; D is uncertain. The germline V gene has CDR1 GTSNPN and CDR2 SVGIG (reference sequence). Trimming removed 5 bases at V and 10 bases at J, with 11 bases between. The CDR3 sequence is 11 residues long. The CDR3 region is CAWGERGKLFF. The CDR3 bases are TGTGCCTGGGGGGAGAGAGGAAAACTGTTTTTT.

This rearrangement joins TRBV6-5 to TRBJ1-1; D possibly corresponds to TRBD1 (6 bases). Germline lookup yields CDR1 MNHEY and CDR2 SVGAGI. The CDR3 spans 12 residues. Trimming left V 6 bases short and J 4 bases short, with 9 bases between. CDR3 sequence (DNA): TGTGCCAGCAGACAGGGTGCCACTGAAGCTTTCTTT. Translation gives CASRQGATEAFF.

The chain couples TRBV19 to TRBJ2-2; 10 nucleotides line up with TRBD1. Unmatched junction bases numbered 7, after V lost 6 bases and J lost 9 bases. CDR1 LNHDA and CDR2 SQIVND come from the germline V gene (reference sequence). The CDR3 is 14 residues long. This chain's CDR3 is CASRRTGGLRELFF. DNA of the CDR3: TGTGCCAGTAGGAGGACAGGGGGGCTCCGGGAGCTGTTTTTT. Combining the CDR3 with reference TRBV19 and TRBJ2-2 gives the whole variable domain DGGITQSPKYLFRKEGQNVTLSCEQNLNHDAMYWYRQDPGQGLRLIYYSQIVNDFQKGDIAEGYSVSREKKESFPLTVTSAQKNPTAFYLCASRRTGGLRELFFGEGSRLTVL.

This sequence joins TRBV5-1 and TRBJ2-1; possible D gene TRBD1, 8 bases. The CDR3 consists of 16 residues. CDR1 is SGHRS, CDR2 YFSETQ, per germline. V lost 0 bases, J lost 7 bases, and 17 bases lay in between. CDR3 DNA: TGCGCCAGCAGCTTGGGGACAGGGAGGGTGCGAAATGAGCAGTTCTTC. It yields the protein CASSLGTGRVRNEQFF. Variable domain in full (rest from reference TRBV5-1 and TRBJ2-1): KAGVTQTPRYLIKTRGQQVTLSCSPISGHRSVSWYQQTPGQGLQFLFEYFSETQRNKGNFPGRFSGRQFSNSRSEMNVSTLELGDSALYLCASSLGTGRVRNEQFFGPGTRLTVL.

The J gene is TRBJ2-2, the V gene TRBV5-4; the match to TRBD1 covers 9 bases. Germline assignment: CDR1 SGHNT and CDR2 YYREEE (reference sequence). J lost 3 bases, V lost 4 bases, and 16 bases had no gene match. The CDR3 is 19 residues long. The CDR3 sequence: CASSPKGGQGDWYTGELFF. As DNA, the CDR3 is TGTGCCAGCAGCCCAAAAGGGGGACAGGGAGATTGGTACACCGGGGAGCTGTTTTTT.

This chain links TRBV11-2 with TRBJ2-5, with D possibly TRBD1 on 6 matching bases. V was cut by 0 bases and J by 7 bases, with 21 bases left in between. CDR1 and CDR2 (germline): SGHAT, FQNNGV. The CDR3 sequence is 17 residues long. The CDR3 DNA reads TGTGCCAGCAGCTTAGATAGTTCCGGGACGGGACATGGGACCCAGTACTTC. This gives the protein CASSLDSSGTGHGTQYF.

This chain uses TRBV27 with TRBJ2-1; 14 bases line up with TRBD2. There are 18 residues in the CDR3. Looked up from germline, CDR1 is MNHEY and CDR2 is SMNVEV (reference sequence). After removal of 6 bases from V and 8 bases from J, the junction contained 15 bases not matched to a gene. The DNA of the CDR3 is TGTGCCAGCAGCAACCGTGGACTAGCGGGAGGACCCCCCCATGAGCAGTTCTTC. It translates to CASSNRGLAGGPPHEQFF.

This clone appeared a few times. V gene TRBV10-3 combines with J gene TRBJ2-3, with TRBD1 as a possible D gene (5 bases). In germline, CDR1 is ENHRY, CDR2 SYGVKD. This CDR3 spans 15 amino acids. The V end lost 7 bases, the J end lost 0 bases, and 14 bases lay between the germline ends. CDR3 DNA sequence: TGTGCCATCAAAAGAAGTGACAGTAGCACAGATACGCAGTATTTT. It translates to CAIKRSDSSTDTQYF.

This chain joins TRBV19 and TRBJ1-4; D is ambiguous. V was pared by 4 bases and J by 3 bases, with 15 bases between. Germline loops: CDR1 LNHDA, CDR2 SQIVND (reference sequence). The CDR3 extends over 16 amino acids. CDR3 amino acids: CASSKRDGTSNEKLFF. CDR3 sequence (DNA): TGTGCCAGTAGTAAACGGGATGGAACGTCTAATGAAAAACTGTTTTTT.

The genes are TRBV5-4 and TRBJ2-2; possible D gene TRBD2, 5 bases. The CDR3 extends over 16 amino acids. Germline-derived CDR1 and CDR2 are SGHNT and YYREEE (reference sequence). The V gene lost 4 bases and the J gene lost 1 base, with 14 bases spanning the gap. The CDR3 region is CASSTGGLMNTGELFF. CDR3 nucleotide sequence: TGTGCCAGCAGCACGGGTGGACTCATGAACACCGGGGAGCTGTTTTTT.

This chain joins TRBV7-8 and TRBJ1-5; TRBD1 agrees at 11 bases. Unmatched junction bases numbered 21, after V lost 5 bases and J lost 6 bases. The germline V gene has CDR1 SGHVS and CDR2 FQNEAQ. The CDR3 spans 20 residues. Here the CDR3 DNA reads TGTGCCAGCAGCACGCACGACTCTACCGGGACAGGGGGAGCGGCTCAGCCCCAGCATTTT. Its translation: CASSTHDSTGTGGAAQPQHF.

This clone was seen many times. The chain is built from TRBV6-5 and TRBJ1-4; 8 nucleotides match TRBD1. From germline, CDR1 is MNHEY and CDR2 SVGAGI. There are 15 residues in the CDR3. The V and J ends lost 6 bases and 5 bases, in that order; junction bases with no gene match: 8. This chain's CDR3 is CASRGDRGVNEKLFF. Here the CDR3 DNA reads TGTGCCAGCAGGGGTGACAGGGGAGTGAATGAAAAACTGTTTTTT.

The chain combines TRBV5-1 with TRBJ2-3, with 7 bases that match TRBD2. Germline V CDR1 and CDR2: SGHRS, YFSETQ. The CDR3 length is 15 residues. V gave up 1 base and J gave up 2 bases; unmatched junction bases: 4. DNA for the CDR3: TGCGCCAGCAGCTTGCGGGGGGTTCACACAGATACGCAGTATTTT. This codes for CASSLRGVHTDTQYF.

The V and J genes are TRBV6-5 and TRBJ2-7, with 7 bases identical to TRBD1. Germline values: CDR1 MNHEY, CDR2 SVGAGI. This CDR3 comprises 15 residues. The V segment lost 6 bases and the J segment 2 bases; nucleotides outside the gene matches: 10. CDR3 bases: TGTGCCAGCAGACCCAGGACAGGCGTAACCTACGAGCAGTACTTC. Translation: CASRPRTGVTYEQYF.

The chain combines TRBV28 with TRBJ1-1, with D unclear. There are 14 residues in the CDR3. Trimming pared 1 base from V and 2 bases from J, leaving 8 bases between. Germline V lookup: CDR1 MDHEN, CDR2 SYDVKM. The CDR3 coding sequence is TGTGCCAGCAGTTTATTTGCAGAAAACACTGAAGCTTTCTTT. It is translated as CASSLFAENTEAFF.

The chain combines TRBV6-5 with TRBJ1-2, with 8 bases fitting TRBD1. The length of the CDR3 is 14 residues. J was trimmed by 4 bases and V by 7 bases; bases with no gene match: 8. Germline assignment: CDR1 MNHEY and CDR2 SVGAGI. DNA of the CDR3: TGTGCCAGCACACGGGGCAGGGGGCCCTATGGCTACACCTTC. Protein: CASTRGRGPYGYTF.

This chain uses TRBV7-8 with TRBJ1-1, with D tentatively TRBD1 (5 bases). Per germline, CDR1 SGHVS and CDR2 FQNEAQ. Trimming took off 0 bases at V and 0 bases at J, with 5 bases between the two ends. The CDR3 is made up of 14 amino acids. DNA for the CDR3: TGTGCCAGCAGCTTAGCGGGGCTGAACACTGAAGCTTTCTTT. It is translated as CASSLAGLNTEAFF. The whole variable domain, remainder taken from reference TRBV7-8 and TRBJ1-1, is GAGVSQSPRYKVAKRGQDVALRCDPISGHVSLFWYQQALGQGPEFLTYFQNEAQLDKSGLPSDRFFAERPEGSVSTLKIQRTQQEDSAVYLCASSLAGLNTEAFFGQGTRLTVV.

This chain connects TRBV5-1 to TRBJ1-1; 7 bases agree with TRBD1. Germline loops: CDR1 SGHRS, CDR2 YFSETQ. CDR3 length equals 14 residues. V gave up 4 bases and J gave up 1 base; unmatched junction bases: 4. Here the CDR3 DNA reads TGCGCCAGCAGCACCTCAGGGGGGAACACTGAAGCTTTCTTT. Its translation is CASSTSGGNTEAFF.

This clone has just one count. The junction does not match germline at one end; this may be a read error. This chain links TRBV4-2 with TRBJ1-2; D is ambiguous. Germline CDR1 LGHNA, CDR2 YNFKEQ. This CDR3 is built from 16 residues. CDR3 in DNA: TGTACCAGCAGCCAAGAATGGTCTGGAGGGTGGTATGGCTACACCTTC. Translated: CTSSQEWSGGWYGYTF.

The rearrangement joins TRBV6-5 to TRBJ2-3, with D perhaps matching TRBD2 (5 bases). The CDR3 sequence is 16 residues long. V lost 2 bases and J lost 1, with 13 bases in between. Germline V gene data show CDR1 as MNHEY and CDR2 as SVGAGI. The DNA for the CDR3 is TGTGCCAGCAGTTACCTAGCCAGGCCCGGCACAGATACGCAGTATTTT. Translating gives CASSYLARPGTDTQYF.

The chain combines TRBV2 with TRBJ1-5; 10 bases line up with TRBD1. The J segment lost 0 bases and the V segment lost 6 bases, leaving 2 bases of the junction unmatched. Germline values: CDR1 SNHLY, CDR2 FYNNEI. This CDR3 spans 15 amino acids. The CDR3 loop reads CASRGQGHSNQPQHF. The CDR3 DNA reads as TGTGCCAGCAGGGGACAGGGGCATAGCAATCAGCCCCAGCATTTT.

The chain joins TRBV2 to TRBJ2-3; 11 bases align to TRBD2. This CDR3 has 16 residues. Per the germline V gene, CDR1 is SNHLY and CDR2 is FYNNEI. V lost 6 bases and J lost 3; bases outside the gene matches: 8. For the CDR3, the DNA is TGTGCCAGCAGGCCGACTAGCGGGGCTAAAACAGATACGCAGTATTTT. This translates into CASRPTSGAKTDTQYF.

The rearrangement joins TRBV6-2 or TRBV6-3 to TRBJ2-7; 7 nucleotides align to TRBD1. The trim removed 4 bases at V and 1 base at J, leaving 10 bases unmatched. Germline loops: CDR1 MNHEY, CDR2 SVGEGT. CDR3 length: 16 amino acids. This chain's CDR3 is CASSSWASGQSYEQYF. The CDR3 DNA follows: TGTGCCAGCAGTTCCTGGGCCTCGGGACAGTCCTACGAGCAGTACTTC.

The V gene is TRBV14, the J gene TRBJ1-4; the D gene is possibly TRBD1 (5 bases). The ends were cut back, 6 bases at V and 7 bases at J, with 15 bases in the middle. CDR1 is SGHDN and CDR2 is FVKESK in the germline V gene. The CDR3 is made up of 14 amino acids. CDR3 coding DNA: TGTGCCAGCAGGGGCGCAGGGAAGAGTGAAAAACTGTTTTTT. This codes for CASRGAGKSEKLFF.

This clone was seen only a few times. This sequence joins TRBV5-1 and TRBJ2-3; D perhaps matches TRBD2 (5 bases). This CDR3 contains 15 residues. V was cut by 2 bases and J by 2 bases, with 12 bases left in between. Per germline, CDR1 SGHRS and CDR2 YFSETQ. The CDR3 nucleotides are TGCGCCAGCAGCTTTGGCCTAGCAGACACAGATACGCAGTATTTT. This codes for CASSFGLADTDTQYF.

The CDR3 is CATKRDSTRGNSPLHF. The CDR3 nucleotides are TGTGCCACCAAAAGAGACAGTACTCGGGGTAATTCACCCCTCCACTTT. The genes are TRBV15 and TRBJ1-6; tentative D call: TRBD1 (5 bases). The CDR3 is 16 amino acids. Germline values: CDR1 LNHNV, CDR2 YYDKDF (reference sequence). V was cut by 7 bases and J by 6 bases, with 19 bases left in between.